Shown below are 18 T cell receptor beta chains from a single sample sequenced in a study of T cell repertoires in cytomegalovirus infection. These receptors lack a known antigen. TCRdb re-called the reads with MiXCR, one entry per CDR3 protein. The sample yields 650,000 to 850,000 distinct CDR3 sequences, about 27% seen once. This material consisted of cultured CD8+ T cells from PBMCs, taken from culture after CMV antigen stimulation. All receptors come from a human donor in good health (CMV status not recorded). Some clones in this sample may be carry-over from other donors' samples.

CDR3 DNA sequence: TGCGCCAGCAGCCCCCTTTTTAACAATGAGCAGTTCTTC. This sequence encodes CASSPLFNNEQFF. The genes are TRBV4-1 and TRBJ2-1; D gene unclear. Germline V gives CDR1 MGHRA, CDR2 YSYEKL. The CDR3 is 13 amino acids. Between the trimmed V and J ends, which lost 4 bases and 5 bases, there was a span of 9 bases.

This clonotype showed up just a few times. The chain joins TRBV2 to TRBJ1-5; 10 nucleotides agree with TRBD1. V shed 5 bases, J shed 5 bases, and the junction held 9 bases outside the gene matches. The V gene's germline CDR1 is SNHLY and CDR2 FYNNEI. CDR3 length: 16 residues. The CDR3 bases are TGTGCCAGCAGTCAACCGGGACAGGGGATAGATCAGCCCCAGCATTTT. Residues: CASSQPGQGIDQPQHF.

The table lists this clonotype with a few counts. The CDR3 sequence is CSVATGTSYGYTF. CDR3 DNA: TGCAGCGTAGCGACAGGGACGTCATATGGCTACACCTTC. This chain connects TRBV29-1 to TRBJ1-2; the match to TRBD1 covers 7 bases. Germline V lookup: CDR1 SQVTM, CDR2 ANQGSEA. The trim removed 6 bases at V and 5 bases at J, leaving 9 bases unmatched. This CDR3 contains 13 residues.

This clonotype was seen a few times. The V call is TRBV6-5, the J call TRBJ1-2, with D possibly being TRBD1 (6 bases). This CDR3 is built from 11 residues. Trimming stripped 6 bases from V and 7 bases from J, with 9 bases between. Germline V gives CDR1 MNHEY, CDR2 SVGAGI. The CDR3 nucleotides read TGTGCCAGCAGGGGGGCGCTTGGCTACACCTTC. It is translated as CASRGALGYTF.

This clonotype was found many times. The chain recombines TRBV7-8 with TRBJ2-2, with D uncertain. V was shortened by 1 base and J by 10 bases, with 13 bases between the two germline ends. The germline CDR1 and CDR2 sequences are SGHVS and FQNEAQ. The CDR3 runs 14 residues. The CDR3 nucleotides read TGTGCCAGCAGCTTAGATCCAGGCGCGCTGGAGCTGTTTTTT. Residues: CASSLDPGALELFF. The full variable domain, in which reference TRBV7-8 and TRBJ2-2 provide the parts outside the CDR3, is GAGVSQSPRYKVAKRGQDVALRCDPISGHVSLFWYQQALGQGPEFLTYFQNEAQLDKSGLPSDRFFAERPEGSVSTLKIQRTQQEDSAVYLCASSLDPGALELFFGEGSRLTVL.

This clonotype was recorded many times. The chain is built from TRBV7-2 and TRBJ2-3, with 9 bases fitting TRBD2. The ends lost 0 bases at V and 2 bases at J; junction bases unmatched: 9. The CDR3 spans 18 residues. Germline V gene sequence: CDR1 SGHTA, CDR2 FQGNSA. The CDR3, as DNA: TGTGCCAGCAGCTTAGCGGATATTAGCGGGGGTTACACAGATACGCAGTATTTT. Translating gives CASSLADISGGYTDTQYF.

The genes are TRBV4-1 and TRBJ2-1; D may be TRBD1 or TRBD2 (6 bases each). This CDR3 is 17 amino acids long. Trimming removed 0 bases at V and 2 bases at J, with 14 bases between. CDR1 MGHRA and CDR2 YSYEKL come from the germline V gene. The CDR3 sequence is CASSQDSGVAAYNEQFF. The CDR3 DNA reads as TGCGCCAGCAGCCAAGATTCAGGGGTAGCGGCCTACAATGAGCAGTTCTTC.

This clonotype was observed a handful of times. V is TRBV7-9 and J is TRBJ2-3; D is unclear. Germline loops: CDR1 SEHNR, CDR2 FQNEAQ (reference sequence). V was shortened by 2 bases and J by 1 base, with 10 bases between the two germline ends. The CDR3 sequence is 15 residues long. The CDR3 DNA reads as TGTGCCAGCAGCTTATCGTCGTCCGGCACAGATACGCAGTATTTT. This codes for CASSLSSSGTDTQYF.

This clonotype was observed a handful of times. V and J are TRBV29-1 and TRBJ2-3; D unresolved. Germline values: CDR1 SQVTM, CDR2 ANQGSEA. V was trimmed by 2 bases and J by 6 bases, leaving 9 bases between them. The CDR3 runs to 12 residues. The CDR3 reads CSVESSPDTQYF. For the CDR3, the DNA is TGCAGCGTTGAATCCTCGCCGGATACGCAGTATTTT.

Ten or more counts support this clonotype. This sequence joins TRBV4-2 and TRBJ1-6; the D gene is possibly TRBD1 (6 bases). Per germline, CDR1 LGHNA and CDR2 YNFKEQ. Trimming left V 0 bases short and J 9 bases short, with 9 bases between. The CDR3 totals 14 residues. The CDR3 sequence: CASSQDRGSSPLHF. The CDR3, as DNA: TGTGCCAGCAGCCAAGATAGGGGGTCTTCACCCCTCCACTTT.

This clonotype was detected once. V is TRBV12-3 or TRBV12-4 and J is TRBJ1-2; 10 nucleotides align to TRBD1. After removal of 5 bases from V and 8 bases from J, the junction contained 11 bases not matched to a gene. This CDR3 comprises 15 residues. The chain's CDR3 is CASSLTTGTGDGYTF. The CDR3, as DNA: TGTGCCAGCAGTCTTACTACCGGGACAGGGGACGGCTACACCTTC.

The CDR3 loop reads CASSLAPGYWRGYTF. The CDR3 nucleotides read TGTGCCAGCAGTTTAGCGCCCGGGTATTGGCGCGGCTACACCTTC. The chain is built from TRBV12-3 or TRBV12-4 and TRBJ1-2; D call uncertain. V gave up 0 bases and J gave up 8 bases, with 16 bases separating them. This CDR3 is 15 amino acids long.

V and J are TRBV24-1 and TRBJ2-2, with 8 bases lining up with TRBD2. Trimming removed 9 bases from V and 7 bases from J; junction bases left unmatched: 6. The germline gives CDR1 KGHDR, CDR2 SFDVKD. CDR3 length: 13 residues. DNA of the CDR3: TGTGCCACCGGACTAGCCTCCGACGGGGAGCTGTTTTTT. It specifies CATGLASDGELFF.

The chain couples TRBV9 to TRBJ2-1; TRBD2 matches at 7 bases. The CDR3 runs 16 residues. Germline loops: CDR1 SGDLS, CDR2 YYNGEE. V lost 0 bases to trimming and J lost 3 bases; unmatched junction nucleotides: 6. The CDR3 loop reads CASSVAMGGSYNEQFF. For the CDR3, the DNA is TGTGCCAGCAGCGTAGCTATGGGCGGGAGCTACAATGAGCAGTTCTTC.

This clonotype occurred a few times. In nucleotides, the CDR3 is TGTGCCAGCATCGGTGGGCTGACCTCGAGCACAGATACGCAGTATTTT. As protein: CASIGGLTSSTDTQYF. V gene TRBV12-3 or TRBV12-4 combines with J gene TRBJ2-3; D is ambiguous. The CDR3 spans 16 residues. Between the trimmed V and J ends, which lost 7 bases and 0 bases, there was a span of 17 bases.

This clonotype has more than one count but fewer than ten. The chain combines TRBV27 with TRBJ2-5, with D possibly matching TRBD1 (6 bases). Germline CDR1 MNHEY, CDR2 SMNVEV (reference sequence). Deletions cut 5 bases from V and 8 bases from J, with 15 bases between. The CDR3 totals 13 residues. CDR3 in amino acids: CASSLGLGTTQYF. The CDR3 DNA sequence: TGTGCCAGCAGTCTGGGTCTAGGGACAACCCAGTACTTC.

This CDR3 reads CASSHKTEYGYTF. CDR3 DNA sequence: TGTGCCAGTTCCCATAAGACAGAGTATGGCTACACCTTC. The chain carries TRBV19 and TRBJ1-2; D possibly corresponds to TRBD1 (5 bases). Germline CDR1 LNHDA, CDR2 SQIVND (reference sequence). This CDR3 has 13 residues. The ends were cut back, 8 bases at V and 5 bases at J, with 15 bases in the middle.

This clonotype was seen a few times. V is TRBV7-9 and J is TRBJ2-1, with TRBD2 as a possible D gene (7 bases). The CDR3 length is 15 residues. Trimming took 1 base from V and 7 from J, leaving 14 bases between them. Germline V lookup: CDR1 SEHNR, CDR2 FQNEAQ (reference sequence). CDR3 in DNA: TGTGCCAGCAGCTTAGTGGGGGGGGCGAGTAATGAGCAGTTCTTC. It translates to CASSLVGGASNEQFF.